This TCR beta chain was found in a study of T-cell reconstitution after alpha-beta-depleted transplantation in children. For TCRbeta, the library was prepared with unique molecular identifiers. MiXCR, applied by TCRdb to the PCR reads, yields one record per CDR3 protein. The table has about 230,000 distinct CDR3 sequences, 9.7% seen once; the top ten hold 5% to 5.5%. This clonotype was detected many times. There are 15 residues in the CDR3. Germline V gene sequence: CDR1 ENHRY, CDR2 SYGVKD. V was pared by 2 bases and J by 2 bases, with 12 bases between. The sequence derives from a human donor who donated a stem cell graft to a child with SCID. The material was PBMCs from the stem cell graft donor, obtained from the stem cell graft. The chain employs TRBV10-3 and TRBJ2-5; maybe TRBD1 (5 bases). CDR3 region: CAISEADRSQETQYF. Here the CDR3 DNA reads TGTGCCATCAGTGAGGCTGACAGATCTCAAGAGACCCAGTACTTC.